This T cell receptor (beta chain) came from a study of T cells in localized non-small cell lung cancer. Study results and caveats: Clonality peaked in uninvolved adjacent lung rather than tumor. Only one tumor region was sequenced, so heterogeneity remains possible.

As concerns this clone: The antigen remains unidentified.

TCRdb's table, derived via immunoSEQ multiplex PCR, lists solely in-frame clones and lacks some. The sample carries 10,000 to 12,000 clones, approximately 50% recorded once. The ends were cut back, 6 bases at V and 4 bases at J, with 13 bases in the middle. This CDR3 contains 14 residues. Per germline, CDR1 MDHEN and CDR2 SYDVKM. The sequences come from lymph node tissue, collected before any cancer treatment. J is TRBJ1-3 and V is TRBV28; TRBD1 is a possible D gene (5 bases). The receptor comes from a woman aged 35 to 70 with stage II squamous cell lung carcinoma. The CDR3 loop is CASSPGGTGNTIYF. DNA for the CDR3: TGTGCCAGCAGCCCGGGGGGTACCGGAAACACCATATATTTT.